Following are 10 T cell receptor beta chains from one sample sequenced in a study of blood T cell repertoires in COVID-19. Assay: immunoSEQ multiplex PCR; the TCRdb copy retains only in-frame clones and omits some. The table includes 450,000 or so clones, 89% detected once. The sample was peripheral blood. These receptors all come from a woman between 40 and 55 years old with COVID-19, enrolled during active disease.

The gene calls are TRBV15 and TRBJ1-1, with 7 positions matching TRBD1. This CDR3 has 14 residues. With 0 bases clipped from V and 5 bases from J, the junction kept 3 bases outside the gene matches. CDR1 and CDR2 (germline): LNHNV, YYDKDF (reference sequence). The CDR3 DNA is TGTGCCACCAGCAGAGAACAGGGGAGGACTGAAGCTTTCTTT. The encoded protein is CATSREQGRTEAFF.

V gene TRBV6-5 combines with J gene TRBJ1-4, with 9 bases that match TRBD1. V was pared by 2 bases and J by 7 bases, with 8 bases of the junction left unmatched. The germline V gene has CDR1 MNHEY and CDR2 SVGAGI. CDR3 length equals 16 residues. The CDR3: CASSYEDRGFGEKLFF. For the CDR3, the DNA is TGTGCCAGCAGTTACGAGGACAGGGGATTCGGTGAAAAACTGTTTTTT.

The chain recombines TRBV18 with TRBJ1-2; tentatively, D is TRBD1 (6 bases). The V gene lost 3 bases and the J gene lost 3 bases, with 17 bases spanning the gap. The CDR3 spans 16 residues. Germline lookup yields CDR1 KGHSH and CDR2 LQKENI. CDR3 nucleotides: TGTGCCAGCTCACCGCAGAAAGGGGGGGCATACTATGGCTACACCTTC. It codes for CASSPQKGGAYYGYTF. The entire variable domain, with the rest obtained from reference TRBV18 and TRBJ1-2, is as follows: NAGVMQNPRHLVRRRGQEARLRCSPMKGHSHVYWYRQLPEEGLKFMVYLQKENIIDESGMPKERFSAEFPKEGPSILRIQQVVRGDSAAYFCASSPQKGGAYYGYTFGSGTRLTVV.

The V and J genes are TRBV3-1 (or the pseudogene TRBV3-2) and TRBJ1-6; tentatively, D is TRBD1 (5 bases). The CDR3 covers 15 residues. The V end lost 0 bases, the J end lost 7 bases, and 10 bases lay between the germline ends. Germline CDR1 reads LGHDT; CDR2 reads YNNKEL (reference sequence). CDR3 sequence reads: CASSQEPQVNSPLHF. CDR3 coding DNA: TGTGCCAGCAGCCAAGAGCCACAGGTCAATTCACCCCTCCACTTT.

The V call is TRBV10-3, the J call TRBJ1-2; the D is unclear. V lost 5 bases and J lost 7, with 20 bases in between. CDR1 ENHRY and CDR2 SYGVKD come from the germline V gene. This CDR3 is built from 15 residues. As DNA, the CDR3 is TGTGCCATCAGTCCTATCGAGGCTGGGGAGGGTGGCTACACCTTC. This codes for CAISPIEAGEGGYTF.

The chain uses TRBV16 and TRBJ1-5, with D hard to call. The V end was cut by 6 bases, the J end by 0 bases, with 9 bases between. Germline V gene sequence: CDR1 KGHSY, CDR2 FQNENV. The CDR3 is 14 residues long. CDR3 amino acids: CASSLHYSNQPQHF. DNA for the CDR3: TGTGCCAGCAGTCTACACTATAGCAATCAGCCCCAGCATTTT.

The gene calls are TRBV21-1 and TRBJ2-3; the tabulated D call, TRBD1, remains unverified against the DNA. TRBV21-1 is a documented pseudogene. The CDR3 runs 16 residues. This CDR3 reads CASSKAWQGATDTQYF. Here the CDR3 DNA reads TGTGCCAGCAGCAAAGCATGGCAGGGTGCCACAGATACGCAGTATTTT.

With regard to this clone: Other nucleotide sequences in the sample specify the same CDR3. The V and J genes are TRBV27 and TRBJ1-1; D perhaps matches TRBD1 (5 bases). Germline CDR1 and CDR2: MNHEY and SMNVEV (reference sequence). V shed 2 bases and J shed 0 bases, with 7 bases lying between them. CDR3 length: 14 residues. For the CDR3, the DNA is TGTGCCAGCAGTTTAAGGGGCATGAACACTGAAGCTTTCTTT. It encodes CASSLRGMNTEAFF.

The chain has TRBV18 and TRBJ1-1; D might be TRBD1 (6 bases). The CDR3 is 17 residues long. Trimming removed 2 bases from V and 1 base from J, with 17 bases in between. Germline assignment: CDR1 KGHSH and CDR2 LQKENI. CDR3 residues: CASSPSFLQGSNTEAFF. DNA for the CDR3: TGTGCCAGCTCACCATCCTTCTTGCAGGGGTCGAACACTGAAGCTTTCTTT.

The chain couples TRBV7-9 to TRBJ1-1; a possible D gene is TRBD1 (6 bases). This CDR3 spans 14 amino acids. V was cut by 4 bases and J by 5 bases, with 14 bases left in between. The germline V gene encodes CDR1 SEHNR and CDR2 FQNEAQ (reference sequence). The CDR3, as DNA: TGTGCCAGCAGCTACAGGGAGGGGTGGACTGAAGCTTTCTTT. Protein: CASSYREGWTEAFF.